This T cell receptor (beta chain) originates from a study of T cell changes during pregnancy in multiple sclerosis. The repertoire was sequenced with immunoSEQ multiplex PCR; TCRdb's copy has only in-frame clones and lacks some. The sample comprises over 65,000 clones, 91% of which are singletons, and 1.5% to 2% rests with the top ten. A word on this clone: The limits of the CDR3 on the DNA are not certain, so only TCRdb's listed CDR3 is given.

Both ends counted, the CDR3 spans 12 residues. CDR1 and CDR2 from the germline V gene are MDHEN and SYDVKM. This sequence joins TRBV28 and TRBJ2-7; the D call TRBD2 from the table was never checked on the DNA. The specimen comprised peripheral blood, sampled in the first trimester of pregnancy. The receptor was derived from a female donor in good health, enrolled as a control in a pregnancy study. CDR3 amino acids: CASSSSSYEQYF.